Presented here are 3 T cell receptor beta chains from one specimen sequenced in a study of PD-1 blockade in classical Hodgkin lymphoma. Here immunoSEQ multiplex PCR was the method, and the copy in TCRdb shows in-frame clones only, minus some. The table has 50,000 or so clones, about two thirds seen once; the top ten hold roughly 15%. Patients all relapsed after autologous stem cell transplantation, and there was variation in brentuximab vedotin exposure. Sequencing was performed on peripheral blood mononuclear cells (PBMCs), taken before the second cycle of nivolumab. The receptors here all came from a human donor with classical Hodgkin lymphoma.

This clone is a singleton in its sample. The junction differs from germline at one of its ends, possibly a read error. CDR3: CASSQGLAISSYEQYF. CDR3 nucleotide sequence: TGCGCCAGCAGCCAAGGTCTAGCTATAAGCTCCTACGAGCAGTACTTC. The chain employs TRBV7-8 and TRBJ2-7; a possible D gene is TRBD2 (5 bases). CDR3 length: 16 residues. The V gene's germline CDR1 is SGHVS and CDR2 FQNEAQ.

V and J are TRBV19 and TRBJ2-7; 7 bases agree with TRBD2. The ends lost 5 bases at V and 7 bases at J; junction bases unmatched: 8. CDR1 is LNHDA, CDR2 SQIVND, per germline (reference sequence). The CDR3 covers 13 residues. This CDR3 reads CASSLGLFGEQYF. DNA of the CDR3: TGTGCCAGTAGTCTGGGACTATTCGGGGAGCAGTACTTC.

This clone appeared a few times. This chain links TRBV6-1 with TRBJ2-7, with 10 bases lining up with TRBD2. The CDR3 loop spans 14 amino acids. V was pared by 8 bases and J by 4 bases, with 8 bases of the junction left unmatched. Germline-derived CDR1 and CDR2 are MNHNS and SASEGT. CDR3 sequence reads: CASALTSGQYEQYF. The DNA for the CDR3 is TGTGCCAGCGCCTTGACTAGCGGGCAGTACGAGCAGTACTTC.